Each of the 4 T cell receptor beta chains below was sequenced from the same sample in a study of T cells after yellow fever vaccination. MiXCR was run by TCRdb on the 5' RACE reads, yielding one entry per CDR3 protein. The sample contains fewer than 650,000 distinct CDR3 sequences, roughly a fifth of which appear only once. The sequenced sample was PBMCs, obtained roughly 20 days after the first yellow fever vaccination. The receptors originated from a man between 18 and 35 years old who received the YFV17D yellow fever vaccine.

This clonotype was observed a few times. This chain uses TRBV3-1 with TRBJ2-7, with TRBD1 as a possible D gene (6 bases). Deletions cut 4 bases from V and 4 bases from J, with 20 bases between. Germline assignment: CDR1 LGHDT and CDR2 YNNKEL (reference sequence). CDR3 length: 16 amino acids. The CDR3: CASSPAIAGARYEQYF. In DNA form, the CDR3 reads TGTGCCAGCAGCCCGGCCATCGCAGGGGCGAGATACGAGCAGTACTTC.

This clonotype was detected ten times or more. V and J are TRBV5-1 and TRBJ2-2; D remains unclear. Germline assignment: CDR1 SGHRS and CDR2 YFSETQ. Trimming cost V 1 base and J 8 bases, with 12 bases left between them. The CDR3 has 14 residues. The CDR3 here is CASSLTASPGELFF. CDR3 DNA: TGCGCCAGCAGCTTGACGGCAAGCCCTGGGGAGCTGTTTTTT.

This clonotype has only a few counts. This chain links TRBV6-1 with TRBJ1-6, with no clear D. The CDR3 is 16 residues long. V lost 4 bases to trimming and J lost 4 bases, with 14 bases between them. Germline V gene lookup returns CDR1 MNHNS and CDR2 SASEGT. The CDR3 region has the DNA TGTGCCAGCAGTGGGCAGAAAAATTATTATAATTCACCCCTCCACTTT. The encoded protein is CASSGQKNYYNSPLHF.

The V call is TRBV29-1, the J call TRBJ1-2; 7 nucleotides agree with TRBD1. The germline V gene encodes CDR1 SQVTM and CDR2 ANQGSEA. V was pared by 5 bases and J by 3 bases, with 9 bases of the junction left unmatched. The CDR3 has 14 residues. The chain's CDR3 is CSVMTGRGYYGYTF. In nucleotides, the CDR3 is TGCAGCGTTATGACAGGGAGAGGATACTATGGCTACACCTTC.